Shown below are 14 T cell receptor beta chains from a single sample sequenced in a study of cytomegalovirus exposure and HLA in healthy donors. The PCR employed 60 Vbeta primers together with 13 Jbeta primers. The table came from immunoSEQ multiplex PCR; TCRdb's copy has only in-frame clones and leaves some out. This table holds about 130,000 clones, over 70% found once. Sequencing input: PBMCs. These receptors originate from a man aged 25 to 40 in good health and CMV-seronegative.

This clone was seen just once. The chain joins TRBV7-2 to TRBJ2-6, with D tentatively TRBD2 (5 bases). CDR3 length equals 15 residues. With 4 bases removed from V and 3 bases from J, the gap between germline ends came to 10 bases. CDR1 is SGHTA and CDR2 is FQGNSA in the germline V gene. The CDR3 here is CASSSWTDGANVLTF. The DNA of the CDR3 is TGTGCCAGCAGCTCCTGGACTGATGGGGCCAACGTCCTGACTTTC.

Written as DNA, the CDR3 is TGTGCCTGGAGTGTACTACAGGGAAATTCACCCCTCCACTTT. Protein: CAWSVLQGNSPLHF. The chain links TRBV30 to TRBJ1-6; tentative D call: TRBD1 (6 bases). V lost 0 bases and J 7 bases, leaving 10 bases between the germline ends. The V gene's germline CDR1 is GTSNPN and CDR2 SVGIG (reference sequence). CDR3 length: 14 residues. The variable domain in full, with the rest retrieved from reference TRBV30 and TRBJ1-6, is SQTIHQWPATLVQPVGSPLSLECTVEGTSNPNLYWYRQAAGRGLQLLFYSVGIGQISSEVPQNLSASRPQDRQFILSSKKLLLSDSGFYLCAWSVLQGNSPLHFGNGTRLTVT.

Note on this clone: The sample has other DNA sequences that encode this CDR3 too. The J gene is TRBJ1-1, the V gene TRBV5-4, with D perhaps matching TRBD1 (5 bases). The CDR3 sequence is 17 residues long. V shed 0 bases and J shed 2 bases, with 17 bases lying between them. Germline V gene data show CDR1 as SGHNT and CDR2 as YYREEE (reference sequence). The CDR3 loop is CASSLVRPFGGNTEAFF. CDR3 in DNA: TGTGCCAGCAGCTTGGTACGGCCTTTCGGGGGAAACACTGAAGCTTTCTTT.

In this sample, this clone turned up a few times. The rearrangement links TRBV4-3 to TRBJ2-5; D may be TRBD1 (6 bases). CDR1 LGHNA and CDR2 YSLEER come from the germline V gene. V lost 5 bases, J lost 5 bases, and 12 bases lay in between. The CDR3 loop spans 13 amino acids. The CDR3 DNA is TGCGCCAGCAGCTTTTGGCAGGGGGAGACCCAGTACTTC. It translates to CASSFWQGETQYF.

This clone occurred a few times. This chain links TRBV19 with TRBJ1-5, with TRBD1 matching 7 bases. Per germline, CDR1 LNHDA and CDR2 SQIVND (reference sequence). CDR3 size: 15 residues. J gave up 2 bases and V 4 bases, and 5 bases lay outside the gene matches. This CDR3 reads CASSRGGQGNQPQHF. In DNA, the CDR3 is TGTGCCAGTAGTAGGGGAGGACAGGGCAATCAGCCCCAGCATTTT.

The chain is built from TRBV5-1 and TRBJ2-5; TRBD1 matches 9 bases. CDR1 SGHRS and CDR2 YFSETQ come from the germline V gene. The CDR3 runs 18 residues. Trimming took 3 bases from V and 2 from J; bases not matched to a gene: 14. DNA for the CDR3: TGCGCCAGCAGCTCCGCGCCGGGACAGGGAATTTCGCAAGAGACCCAGTACTTC. It translates to CASSSAPGQGISQETQYF.

This clone has only one observation. The chain uses TRBV6-4 and TRBJ2-7; no clear D gene. Germline V lookup: CDR1 MRHNA, CDR2 SNTAGT. The CDR3 loop spans 13 amino acids. V lost 4 bases and J lost 12, with 19 bases in between. The CDR3 DNA reads TGTGCCAGCAGTGTAGAATCCGAGTGCCCTCGGTACTTC. It yields the protein CASSVESECPRYF.

This chain joins TRBV5-4 and TRBJ1-2; 8 nucleotides match TRBD1. This CDR3 spans 13 amino acids. Germline V gene lookup returns CDR1 SGHNT and CDR2 YYREEE (reference sequence). Trimming at V came to 0 bases and at J to 7 bases, leaving 2 bases not matched to a gene. The DNA of the CDR3 is TGTGCCAGCAGCTTGGACAGGGGGTTTGGCTACACCTTC. It yields the protein CASSLDRGFGYTF. The full variable domain, completed using reference TRBV5-4 and TRBJ1-2, is ETGVTQSPTHLIKTRGQQVTLRCSSQSGHNTVSWYQQALGQGPQFIFQYYREEENGRGNFPPRFSGLQFPNYSSELNVNALELDDSALYLCASSLDRGFGYTFGSGTRLTVV.

The gene calls are TRBV7-2 and TRBJ1-2; the match to TRBD1 covers 8 bases. The J segment lost 4 bases and the V segment lost 3 bases, leaving 7 bases of the junction unmatched. The CDR3 spans 15 residues. The germline V gene has CDR1 SGHTA and CDR2 FQGNSA. The CDR3 bases are TGTGCCAGCAGCTTCACAGGGGGAGTACTCTATGGCTACACCTTC. This translates into CASSFTGGVLYGYTF.

The chain joins TRBV5-1 to TRBJ1-3; D might be TRBD1 (6 bases). The V gene lost 4 bases and the J gene lost 2 bases, with 10 bases spanning the gap. This CDR3 is built from 14 residues. Germline V lookup: CDR1 SGHRS, CDR2 YFSETQ. The CDR3, as DNA: TGCGCCAGCAGCCTGGGACAACCTGGAAACACCATATATTTT. Its protein is CASSLGQPGNTIYF.

The chain carries TRBV29-1 and TRBJ1-4, with unresolved D. Per the germline V gene, CDR1 is SQVTM and CDR2 is ANQGSEA. This CDR3 contains 13 residues. V was clipped by 3 bases and J by 2 bases, with 7 bases between them. CDR3: CSVELDTNEKLFF. The CDR3 DNA reads as TGCAGCGTTGAGCTAGACACTAATGAAAAACTGTTTTTT. Full variable domain (outside the CDR3, taken from reference TRBV29-1 and TRBJ1-4): SAVISQKPSRDICQRGTSLTIQCQVDSQVTMMFWYRQQPGQSLTLIATANQGSEATYESGFVIDKFPISRPNLTFSTLTVSNMSPEDSSIYLCSVELDTNEKLFFGSGTQLSVL.

The CDR3 region has the DNA TGTGCCAGCAGCGTAGCGGGGGTTGGCACAGATACGCAGTATTTT. Translation: CASSVAGVGTDTQYF. The rearrangement joins TRBV9 to TRBJ2-3, with a weak D call TRBD2 (6 bases). Germline V gene lookup returns CDR1 SGDLS and CDR2 YYNGEE. The CDR3 contains 15 residues. V was cut by 0 bases and J by 1 base, with 9 bases left in between.

This clone was seen a few times. Possible read error: a much larger clone is one base away. The chain has TRBV4-2 and TRBJ1-5, with 10 bases aligning to TRBD1. Germline loops: CDR1 LGHNA, CDR2 YNFKEQ. V lost 4 bases and J lost 5; bases outside the gene matches: 5. The CDR3 covers 15 residues. The CDR3 DNA follows: TGTGCCAGCAGCCCCCCGGGACAGGGGTATCAGCCCCAGCATTTT. Residues: CASSPPGQGYQPQHF.

The chain carries TRBV4-1 and TRBJ1-3; D perhaps matches TRBD1 (5 bases). CDR1 and CDR2 (germline): MGHRA, YSYEKL. The CDR3 is 12 amino acids. The ends were cut back, 4 bases at V and 9 bases at J, with 10 bases in the middle. The CDR3: CASSPQGGTIYF. The CDR3 DNA reads TGCGCCAGCAGCCCCCAGGGTGGCACCATATATTTT.